Listed below are T cell receptor beta chains from one sample, sequenced in a study of blood T cell repertoires in COVID-19. Assay: immunoSEQ multiplex PCR; the TCRdb copy retains only in-frame clones and omits some. Here the sample spans roughly 280,000 clones, under 95% being singletons. Sequencing was performed on PBMCs or T cells enriched from blood (not recorded which). These TCRs come from a man between 40 and 49 years old who had been exposed to COVID-19. The CDR3 runs from the conserved cysteine through the conserved F or W. A D gene is named only where the DNA matches it firmly. The size of a clone is reported for some rows only, either as once, few or many, or as a class for expanded clones.

D gene: TRBD1
clone size: few
V gene: TRBV10-1
CDR3 length: 16
J gene: TRBJ2-1
CDR3 DNA: TGCGCCAGCAGTGAGTCGTACAGGGGGGATGTCGATGAGCAGTTCTTC
CDR3 protein: CASSESYRGDVDEQFF

D gene: TRBD1
clone size: NA
V gene: TRBV28
CDR3 length: 16
J gene: TRBJ1-5
CDR3 DNA: TGTGCCAGCAGTCCGAACAGGGGAAGTAGCAATCAGCCCCAGCATTTT
CDR3 protein: CASSPNRGSSNQPQHF

D gene: NA
clone size: NA
V gene: TRBV9
CDR3 length: 15
J gene: TRBJ2-1
CDR3 DNA: TGTGCCAGCAGCCCAGAGATCGGGAACTACAATGAGCAGTTCTTC
CDR3 protein: CASSPEIGNYNEQFF

D gene: NA
clone size: NA
V gene: TRBV18
CDR3 length: 13
J gene: TRBJ2-7
CDR3 DNA: TGTGCCAGCTCACCACCCGGGTCCTACGAGCAGTACTTC
CDR3 protein: CASSPPGSYEQYF

D gene: NA
clone size: once
V gene: TRBV28
CDR3 length: 16
J gene: TRBJ1-5
CDR3 DNA: TGTGCCAGGTCGTTTCCTGGCCGGGATAGCAATCAGCCCCAGCATTTT
CDR3 protein: CARSFPGRDSNQPQHF

D gene: TRBD2
clone size: once
V gene: TRBV29-1
CDR3 length: 14
J gene: TRBJ2-5
CDR3 DNA: TGCAGCGTCCCTAGGGGACTAGCGGAAGAGACCCAGTACTTC
CDR3 protein: CSVPRGLAEETQYF

D gene: TRBD2
clone size: NA
V gene: TRBV5-1
CDR3 length: 18
J gene: TRBJ2-5
CDR3 DNA: TGCGCCAGCAGCACCAGCGGGGCTAGCGGGCCCGCTGAGGAAACCCAGTACTTC
CDR3 protein: CASSTSGASGPAEETQYF

D gene: NA
clone size: NA
V gene: TRBV28
CDR3 length: 13
J gene: TRBJ1-2
CDR3 DNA: TGTGCCAGCGAAAATAGCCTCAACTATGGCTACACCTTC
CDR3 protein: CASENSLNYGYTF

D gene: TRBD1
clone size: NA
V gene: TRBV5-1
CDR3 length: 16
J gene: TRBJ1-2
CDR3 DNA: TGCGCCAGCAGCTTGGAAGGACAGGGTGGTGGGTATGGCTACACCTTC
CDR3 protein: CASSLEGQGGGYGYTF

D gene: NA
clone size: NA
V gene: TRBV4-1
CDR3 length: 17
J gene: TRBJ1-3
CDR3 DNA: TGCGCCAGCAGCCCAGGGAGGGCAGGGTTCTCTGGAAACACCATATATTTT
CDR3 protein: CASSPGRAGFSGNTIYF

D gene: NA
clone size: NA
V gene: TRBV27
CDR3 length: 14
J gene: TRBJ1-6
CDR3 DNA: TGTGCCAGCAAAATAGGCACAGGGAATTCACCCCTCCACTTT
CDR3 protein: CASKIGTGNSPLHF

D gene: TRBD1
clone size: once
V gene: TRBV9
CDR3 length: 15
J gene: TRBJ1-1
CDR3 DNA: TGTGCCAGCAGCGTAGGGGACAGTGCGGGCACTGAAGCTTTCTTT
CDR3 protein: CASSVGDSAGTEAFF

D gene: NA
clone size: once
V gene: TRBV28
CDR3 length: 13
J gene: TRBJ1-2
CDR3 DNA: TGTGCCAGCACCCTGTTTCCTAACTATGGCTACACCTTC
CDR3 protein: CASTLFPNYGYTF

D gene: NA
clone size: NA
V gene: TRBV6-5
CDR3 length: 13
J gene: TRBJ1-5
CDR3 DNA: TGTGCCAGCAGTCGGACAGTCGGTCAGCCCCAGCATTTT
CDR3 protein: CASSRTVGQPQHF

D gene: TRBD2
clone size: once
V gene: TRBV5-4
CDR3 length: 16
J gene: TRBJ2-5
CDR3 DNA: TGTGCCAGCAGCTTGGCGGAGACTAGCGGCCAAGAGACCCAGTACTTC
CDR3 protein: CASSLAETSGQETQYF

D gene: TRBD1
clone size: NA
V gene: TRBV6-5
CDR3 length: 12
J gene: TRBJ1-1
CDR3 DNA: TGTGCCAGCGTACAGGGGCCTTGGGGAGCTTTCTTT
CDR3 protein: CASVQGPWGAFF

D gene: TRBD2
clone size: NA
V gene: TRBV4-2
CDR3 length: 17
J gene: TRBJ2-7
CDR3 DNA: TGTGCCAGCAGCCACCCTAGCGGGGGCATCAGTTCCTACGAGCAGTACTTC
CDR3 protein: CASSHPSGGISSYEQYF

D gene: TRBD2
clone size: NA
V gene: TRBV27
CDR3 length: 15
J gene: TRBJ2-3
CDR3 DNA: TGTGCCAGCAGTGGCCTAGCGGGAGAGGGAGATACGCAGTATTTT
CDR3 protein: CASSGLAGEGDTQYF

D gene: TRBD1
clone size: NA
V gene: TRBV7-9
CDR3 length: 14
J gene: TRBJ1-4
CDR3 DNA: TGTGCCAGCAGCCCTGACAGGGATACCGAAAAACTGTTTTTT
CDR3 protein: CASSPDRDTEKLFF

D gene: NA
clone size: NA
V gene: TRBV28
CDR3 length: 14
J gene: TRBJ2-7
CDR3 DNA: TGTGCCAGCAGGGGAGCGCGGACAGCCTTTGAGCAGTACTTC
CDR3 protein: CASRGARTAFEQYF

D gene: NA
clone size: NA
V gene: TRBV12-3/TRBV12-4
CDR3 length: 12
J gene: TRBJ2-1
CDR3 DNA: TGTGCCAGCACCCCAAGTCAGGGTGAGCAGTTCTTC
CDR3 protein: CASTPSQGEQFF

D gene: TRBD2
clone size: NA
V gene: TRBV28
CDR3 length: 17
J gene: TRBJ2-2
CDR3 DNA: TGTGCCAGCAGTTCCGCTGCCGGGAGGGCCAAAACCGGGGAGCTGTTTTTT
CDR3 protein: CASSSAAGRAKTGELFF

D gene: NA
clone size: NA
V gene: TRBV2
CDR3 length: 17
J gene: TRBJ2-1
CDR3 DNA: TGTGCCAGCAGAGATATCAAGTTGGACGCGGGTAACAATGAGCAGTTCTTC
CDR3 protein: CASRDIKLDAGNNEQFF

D gene: TRBD2
clone size: NA
V gene: TRBV28
CDR3 length: 14
J gene: TRBJ2-1
CDR3 DNA: TGTGCCAGCAGAGGGACTAGCGGGAGGAATGAGCAGTTCTTC
CDR3 protein: CASRGTSGRNEQFF

D gene: TRBD1
clone size: NA
V gene: TRBV4-1
CDR3 length: 17
J gene: TRBJ1-2
CDR3 DNA: TGCGCCAGCAGCCAGCCGGGACAGGGCCTCGGCGACTATGGCTACACCTTC
CDR3 protein: CASSQPGQGLGDYGYTF

D gene: NA
clone size: NA
V gene: TRBV9
CDR3 length: 16
J gene: TRBJ2-3
CDR3 DNA: TGTGCCAGCAGCGTAGAGCCCGGGTGGAACACAGATACGCAGTATTTT
CDR3 protein: CASSVEPGWNTDTQYF

D gene: TRBD2
clone size: NA
V gene: TRBV28
CDR3 length: 19
J gene: TRBJ2-7
CDR3 DNA: TGTGCCAGCAGTCCATCCCCCGGGACTAGCGGGAGTTTCTCCTACGAGCAGTACTTC
CDR3 protein: CASSPSPGTSGSFSYEQYF

D gene: TRBD2
clone size: NA
V gene: TRBV7-2
CDR3 length: 14
J gene: TRBJ2-1
CDR3 DNA: TGTGCCAGCAGTTCTGGCGGGAGGGCCAATGAGCAGTTCTTC
CDR3 protein: CASSSGGRANEQFF

D gene: NA
clone size: NA
V gene: TRBV9
CDR3 length: 15
J gene: TRBJ2-5
CDR3 DNA: TGTGCCAGCAGCGCGGGTTCTACGGAAAGGGAGACCCAGTACTTC
CDR3 protein: CASSAGSTERETQYF

D gene: TRBD1
clone size: NA
V gene: TRBV30
CDR3 length: 15
J gene: TRBJ2-1
CDR3 DNA: TGTGCCTGGAGTGTCGACAGGGCGGCTTTCAATGAGCAGTTCTTC
CDR3 protein: CAWSVDRAAFNEQFF

D gene: TRBD1
clone size: NA
V gene: TRBV3-1/TRBV3-2
CDR3 length: 14
J gene: TRBJ1-2
CDR3 DNA: TGTGCCAGCAGCCCTACAGGGGACTTAGGAGGCTACACCTTC
CDR3 protein: CASSPTGDLGGYTF

D gene: NA
clone size: NA
V gene: TRBV15
CDR3 length: 15
J gene: TRBJ2-2
CDR3 DNA: TGTGCCACCAGCTCGGGACAACGGGACACCGGGGAGCTGTTTTTT
CDR3 protein: CATSSGQRDTGELFF

D gene: TRBD2
clone size: NA
V gene: TRBV10-3
CDR3 length: 16
J gene: TRBJ2-1
CDR3 DNA: TGTGCCATCAGTGAGACTAGCGGGAGGTCTCACAATGAGCAGTTCTTC
CDR3 protein: CAISETSGRSHNEQFF

D gene: NA
clone size: once
V gene: TRBV6-6
CDR3 length: 15
J gene: TRBJ2-3
CDR3 DNA: TGTGCCAGCAGTTACTCGGTTGGGGGCCCAGATACGCAGTATTTT
CDR3 protein: CASSYSVGGPDTQYF

D gene: TRBD2
clone size: once
V gene: TRBV4-1
CDR3 length: 17
J gene: TRBJ2-5
CDR3 DNA: TGCGCCAGCAGCCAGGCACCACTAGCGGGAGGTGTTGAGACCCAGTACTTC
CDR3 protein: CASSQAPLAGGVETQYF

D gene: TRBD1
clone size: NA
V gene: TRBV7-6
CDR3 length: 15
J gene: TRBJ1-2
CDR3 DNA: TGTGCCAGCAGCTCCGGACAGGGGCGCAGCTATGGCTACACCTTC
CDR3 protein: CASSSGQGRSYGYTF

D gene: TRBD2
clone size: NA
V gene: TRBV9
CDR3 length: 14
J gene: TRBJ2-1
CDR3 DNA: TGTGCCAGCAGCGGCCGCGGGGAGCGGGGTGAGCAGTTCTTC
CDR3 protein: CASSGRGERGEQFF

D gene: TRBD2
clone size: NA
V gene: TRBV27
CDR3 length: 16
J gene: TRBJ2-3
CDR3 DNA: TGTGCCAGCAGTTTATCACTTCGGGGGGGAACAGATACGCAGTATTTT
CDR3 protein: CASSLSLRGGTDTQYF

D gene: NA
clone size: NA
V gene: TRBV4-2
CDR3 length: 17
J gene: TRBJ1-5
CDR3 DNA: TGTGCCAGCAGCCAAGAATCATGGCAGGGGAGAGGTCAGCCCCAGCATTTT
CDR3 protein: CASSQESWQGRGQPQHF

D gene: TRBD2
clone size: once
V gene: TRBV27
CDR3 length: 14
J gene: TRBJ2-7
CDR3 DNA: TGTGCCAGCCCCGGGACTAGAGCGGGCTACGAGCAGTACTTC
CDR3 protein: CASPGTRAGYEQYF

D gene: TRBD2
clone size: once
V gene: TRBV5-4
CDR3 length: 15
J gene: TRBJ2-2
CDR3 DNA: TGTGCCAGCAATGGACTAGCGGGAGGCACCGGGGAGCTGTTTTTT
CDR3 protein: CASNGLAGGTGELFF

D gene: TRBD2
clone size: NA
V gene: TRBV28
CDR3 length: 15
J gene: TRBJ2-2
CDR3 DNA: TGTGCCAGCAGTTTCGGGGGGGCCTTCACCGGGGAGCTGTTTTTT
CDR3 protein: CASSFGGAFTGELFF

D gene: TRBD2
clone size: NA
V gene: TRBV5-1
CDR3 length: 16
J gene: TRBJ2-1
CDR3 DNA: TGCGCCAGCAGCTACCAGACTAGCGGAGCTTACAATGAGCAGTTCTTC
CDR3 protein: CASSYQTSGAYNEQFF

D gene: NA
clone size: NA
V gene: TRBV30
CDR3 length: 15
J gene: TRBJ1-6
CDR3 DNA: TGTGCCTGGACAGTGACTAGCTCCTATAATTCACCCCTCCACTTT
CDR3 protein: CAWTVTSSYNSPLHF

D gene: NA
clone size: NA
V gene: TRBV4-1
CDR3 length: 14
J gene: TRBJ2-7
CDR3 DNA: TGCGCCAGCAGCCGAAGCGGAGGGGATCACGAGCAGTACTTC
CDR3 protein: CASSRSGGDHEQYF

D gene: NA
clone size: NA
V gene: TRBV12-3/TRBV12-4
CDR3 length: 13
J gene: TRBJ2-5
CDR3 DNA: TGTGCCAGCGCGACTAGTGCTTATGAGACCCAGTACTTC
CDR3 protein: CASATSAYETQYF

D gene: TRBD1
clone size: NA
V gene: TRBV28
CDR3 length: 14
J gene: TRBJ1-2
CDR3 DNA: TGTGCCAGCAGTACCCGGACAGGGGTGGGTGGCTACACCTTC
CDR3 protein: CASSTRTGVGGYTF

D gene: TRBD2
clone size: once
V gene: TRBV9
CDR3 length: 15
J gene: TRBJ2-7
CDR3 DNA: TGTGCCAGCAGCGAGTTCGCGGGAGTAACCTACGAGCAGTACTTC
CDR3 protein: CASSEFAGVTYEQYF

D gene: NA
clone size: NA
V gene: TRBV24-1
CDR3 length: 12
J gene: TRBJ2-2
CDR3 DNA: TGTGCCACCAGGGCGGCCGCCGGGGAGCTGTTTTTT
CDR3 protein: CATRAAAGELFF

D gene: TRBD1
clone size: NA
V gene: TRBV5-5
CDR3 length: 15
J gene: TRBJ2-7
CDR3 DNA: TGTGCCAGCAGCTCCTTCGGACAGGGGCGCTACGAGCAGTACTTC
CDR3 protein: CASSSFGQGRYEQYF

D gene: TRBD2
clone size: NA
V gene: TRBV4-3
CDR3 length: 15
J gene: TRBJ2-7
CDR3 DNA: TGCGCCAGCAGCACCCAGAGCGGGGAATCCTACGAGCAGTACTTC
CDR3 protein: CASSTQSGESYEQYF

D gene: TRBD2
clone size: NA
V gene: TRBV28
CDR3 length: 14
J gene: TRBJ2-7
CDR3 DNA: TGTGCCAGCAATCGACTAGCGGGAGTATACGAGCAGTACTTC
CDR3 protein: CASNRLAGVYEQYF

D gene: TRBD2
clone size: NA
V gene: TRBV5-1
CDR3 length: 15
J gene: TRBJ2-1
CDR3 DNA: TGCGCCAGCAGCACAATGGCCGGGAGGAACGATGAGCAGTTCTTC
CDR3 protein: CASSTMAGRNDEQFF

D gene: TRBD1
clone size: NA
V gene: TRBV19
CDR3 length: 17
J gene: TRBJ2-1
CDR3 DNA: TGTGCCAGTAGTAGAGGGACAGGGATAAGGAGGGACAATGAGCAGTTCTTC
CDR3 protein: CASSRGTGIRRDNEQFF

D gene: NA
clone size: NA
V gene: TRBV19
CDR3 length: 13
J gene: TRBJ1-6
CDR3 DNA: TGTGCCAGTAGTGATACAGGGAATTCACCCCTCCACTTT
CDR3 protein: CASSDTGNSPLHF

D gene: TRBD1
clone size: NA
V gene: TRBV24-1
CDR3 length: 14
J gene: TRBJ1-1
CDR3 DNA: TGTGCCACCGCGGGACAGGGAGGAAACACTGAAGCTTTCTTT
CDR3 protein: CATAGQGGNTEAFF

D gene: NA
clone size: NA
V gene: TRBV7-3
CDR3 length: 14
J gene: TRBJ2-7
CDR3 DNA: TGTGCCAGCAGCGTAGGCACAGGCGTCTACGAGCAGTACTTC
CDR3 protein: CASSVGTGVYEQYF